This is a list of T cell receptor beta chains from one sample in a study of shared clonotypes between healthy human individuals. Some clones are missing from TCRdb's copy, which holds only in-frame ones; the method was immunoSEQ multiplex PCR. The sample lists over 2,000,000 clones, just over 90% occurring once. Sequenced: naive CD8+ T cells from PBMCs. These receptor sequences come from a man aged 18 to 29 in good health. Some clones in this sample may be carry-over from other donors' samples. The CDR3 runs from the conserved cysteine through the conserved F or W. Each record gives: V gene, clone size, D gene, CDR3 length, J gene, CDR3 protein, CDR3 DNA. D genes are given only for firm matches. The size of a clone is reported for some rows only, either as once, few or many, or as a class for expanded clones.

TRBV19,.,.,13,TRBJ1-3,CASSWDTRNTIYF,TGTGCCAGTAGTTGGGACACGCGAAACACCATATATTTT
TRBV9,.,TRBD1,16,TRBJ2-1,CASSARQGRPNNEQFF,TGTGCCAGCAGCGCAAGACAGGGCCGACCTAACAATGAGCAGTTCTTC
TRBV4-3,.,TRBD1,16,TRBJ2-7,CASSQDLQGRAYEQYF,TGCGCCAGCAGCCAAGATTTACAGGGGCGGGCCTACGAGCAGTACTTC
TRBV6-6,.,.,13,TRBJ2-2,CASSYSQGGELFF,TGTGCCAGCAGTTACTCTCAGGGGGGGGAGCTGTTTTTT
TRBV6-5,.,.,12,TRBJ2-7,CASRSLANEQYF,TGTGCCAGCAGGTCTCTAGCAAACGAGCAGTACTTC
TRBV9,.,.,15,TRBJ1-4,CASSGRGSQGEKLFF,TGTGCCAGCAGCGGGAGGGGTTCGCAGGGCGAAAAACTGTTTTTT
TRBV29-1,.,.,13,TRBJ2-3,CSVETAEGDTQYF,TGCAGCGTTGAGACCGCAGAGGGAGATACGCAGTATTTT
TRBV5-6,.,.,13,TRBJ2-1,CASSLEQDNEQFF,TGTGCCAGCAGCTTGGAACAGGACAATGAGCAGTTCTTC
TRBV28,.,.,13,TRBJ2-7,CASSFVQGYEQYF,TGTGCCAGCAGTTTTGTGCAGGGGTACGAGCAGTACTTC
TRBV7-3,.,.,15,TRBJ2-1,CASSVGLTGYNEQFF,TGTGCCAGCAGCGTAGGACTAACCGGGTACAATGAGCAGTTCTTC
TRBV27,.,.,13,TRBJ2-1,CASSLSRGNEQFF,TGTGCCAGCAGTTTATCGAGAGGGAATGAGCAGTTCTTC
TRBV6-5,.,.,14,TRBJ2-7,CASSYSTGYYEQYF,TGTGCCAGCAGTTACTCGACGGGTTACTACGAGCAGTACTTC
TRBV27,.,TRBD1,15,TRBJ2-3,CASSLYRGLADTQYF,TGTGCCAGCAGTTTATACAGGGGGCTCGCAGATACGCAGTATTTT
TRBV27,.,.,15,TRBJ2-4,CASSPGISPKNIQYF,TGTGCCAGCAGTCCCGGGATTAGTCCCAAAAACATTCAGTACTTC
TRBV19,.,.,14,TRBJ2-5,CASSIFFGQETQYF,TGTGCCAGTAGTATCTTTTTCGGCCAAGAGACCCAGTACTTC
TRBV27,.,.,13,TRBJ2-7,CASSPQTGWEQYF,TGTGCCAGCAGTCCCCAAACAGGGTGGGAGCAGTACTTC
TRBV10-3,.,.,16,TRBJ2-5,CAISGDSGGLQETQYF,TGTGCCATCAGTGGCGACAGTGGGGGACTCCAAGAGACCCAGTACTTC
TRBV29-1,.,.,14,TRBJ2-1,CSVRSPSSYNEQFF,TGCAGCGTTAGGTCCCCCAGCTCCTACAATGAGCAGTTCTTC
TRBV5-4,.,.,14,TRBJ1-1,CASSRLDGDTEAFF,TGTGCCAGCAGCCGATTAGACGGGGACACTGAAGCTTTCTTT
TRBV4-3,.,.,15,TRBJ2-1,CASSQGRTLGVLQFF,TGCGCCAGCAGCCAGGGGCGGACTCTGGGTGTATTGCAGTTCTTC
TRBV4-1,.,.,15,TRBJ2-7,CASSQIAELGYEQYF,TGCGCCAGCAGCCAAATCGCGGAGTTGGGCTACGAGCAGTACTTC
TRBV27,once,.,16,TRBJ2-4,CASSLYGRLAKNIQYF,TGTGCCAGCAGTTTATATGGCAGACTAGCCAAAAACATTCAGTACTTC
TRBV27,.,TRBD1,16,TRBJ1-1,CASSFPGQGPTTEAFF,TGTGCCAGCAGTTTCCCGGGACAGGGGCCTACAACTGAAGCTTTCTTT
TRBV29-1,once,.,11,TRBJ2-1,CSVVVRLFQFF,TGCAGCGTTGTTGTGCGGCTATTTCAGTTCTTC
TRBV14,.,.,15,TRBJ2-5,CASSQEKGIYETQYF,TGTGCCAGCAGCCAAGAAAAGGGAATTTATGAGACCCAGTACTTC
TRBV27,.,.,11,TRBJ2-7,CASSGGYEQYF,TGTGCCAGCAGTGGTGGCTACGAGCAGTACTTC
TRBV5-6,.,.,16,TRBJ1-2,CASSLADLGWGYGYTF,TGTGCCAGCAGCTTGGCCGATCTGGGCTGGGGCTATGGCTACACCTTC
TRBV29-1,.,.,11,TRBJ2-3,CSVLGTDTQYF,TGCAGCGTTCTGGGCACAGATACGCAGTATTTT
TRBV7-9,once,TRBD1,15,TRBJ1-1,CASSAWRTGDTEAFF,TGTGCCAGCAGCGCCTGGAGGACAGGGGATACTGAAGCTTTCTTT
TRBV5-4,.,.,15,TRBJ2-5,CASSLRREKQETQYF,TGTGCCAGCAGCCTCCGCCGGGAAAAACAAGAGACCCAGTACTTC
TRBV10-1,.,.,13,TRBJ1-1,CASSLGTHTEAFF,TGCGCCAGCAGTTTGGGGACTCACACTGAAGCTTTCTTT
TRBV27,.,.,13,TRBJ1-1,CASSLAGGSEAFF,TGTGCCAGCAGTTTAGCTGGGGGATCTGAAGCTTTCTTT
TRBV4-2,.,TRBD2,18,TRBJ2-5,CASSHAPGLAGDGETQYF,TGTGCCAGCAGCCATGCTCCGGGACTAGCGGGAGATGGTGAGACCCAGTACTTC
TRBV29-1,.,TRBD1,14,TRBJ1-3,CSVLNRGPGNTIYF,TGCAGCGTTTTGAACAGGGGGCCTGGAAACACCATATATTTT
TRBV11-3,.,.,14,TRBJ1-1,CASSLTQAGHEAFF,TGTGCCAGCAGCTTAACACAAGCGGGCCATGAAGCTTTCTTT
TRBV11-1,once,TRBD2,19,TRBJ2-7,CASSPLTSGSNLFPYEQYF,TGTGCCAGCAGCCCACTGACTAGCGGGAGCAACCTCTTCCCCTACGAGCAGTACTTC
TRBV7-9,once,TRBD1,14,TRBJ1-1,CASSLNRGNTEAFF,TGTGCCAGCAGCTTAAACAGGGGGAACACTGAAGCTTTCTTT
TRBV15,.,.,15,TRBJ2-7,CATSRARLPTYEQYF,TGTGCCACCAGCAGAGCGAGGCTGCCAACCTACGAGCAGTACTTC
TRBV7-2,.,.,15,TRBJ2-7,CASSPRTDRPYEQYF,TGTGCCAGCAGCCCCCGGACAGACCGCCCCTACGAGCAGTACTTC
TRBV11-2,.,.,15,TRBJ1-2,CASSLAASKREGYTF,TGTGCCAGCAGCTTAGCCGCCAGCAAAAGGGAGGGCTACACCTTC